The clone carrying this T cell receptor beta chain came up a few times. The antigen remains undetermined. 5'RACE primed from the constant segment yielded TCR alpha and TCR beta cDNA libraries bearing sample barcodes and UMIs. TCRdb ran MiXCR on the 5' RACE reads and lists one entry per CDR3 protein. Of around 250,000 distinct CDR3 sequences listed, roughly 15% are singletons. The CDR3 runs 18 residues. V was pared by 0 bases and J by 4 bases, with 8 bases of the junction left unmatched. The germline gives CDR1 SGHRS, CDR2 YFSETQ. This record belongs to a study of T-cell memory formation after mild COVID-19. Study-level background: For the most part, TCR clusters were specific to one donor.

Overall study findings and caveats: That cross-reactive memory joined was suggested by some responding clones appearing in pre-infection memory. Contracting CD4+ clones lay largely in CM and EM, with CD8+ ones residing in EMRA.

Sample: PBMCs or a T cell subset sorted from them (not recorded which). The clonotype originates from an adult woman who had mild COVID-19 (a few samples of this study predate the infection). Cell type and time point are not known. The rearrangement uses TRBV5-1 and TRBJ2-1; 12 positions match TRBD2. CDR3 region: CASSLGSSGGAWYNEQFF. In DNA, the CDR3 is TGCGCCAGCAGCTTGGGCTCTAGCGGGGGGGCCTGGTACAATGAGCAGTTCTTC.